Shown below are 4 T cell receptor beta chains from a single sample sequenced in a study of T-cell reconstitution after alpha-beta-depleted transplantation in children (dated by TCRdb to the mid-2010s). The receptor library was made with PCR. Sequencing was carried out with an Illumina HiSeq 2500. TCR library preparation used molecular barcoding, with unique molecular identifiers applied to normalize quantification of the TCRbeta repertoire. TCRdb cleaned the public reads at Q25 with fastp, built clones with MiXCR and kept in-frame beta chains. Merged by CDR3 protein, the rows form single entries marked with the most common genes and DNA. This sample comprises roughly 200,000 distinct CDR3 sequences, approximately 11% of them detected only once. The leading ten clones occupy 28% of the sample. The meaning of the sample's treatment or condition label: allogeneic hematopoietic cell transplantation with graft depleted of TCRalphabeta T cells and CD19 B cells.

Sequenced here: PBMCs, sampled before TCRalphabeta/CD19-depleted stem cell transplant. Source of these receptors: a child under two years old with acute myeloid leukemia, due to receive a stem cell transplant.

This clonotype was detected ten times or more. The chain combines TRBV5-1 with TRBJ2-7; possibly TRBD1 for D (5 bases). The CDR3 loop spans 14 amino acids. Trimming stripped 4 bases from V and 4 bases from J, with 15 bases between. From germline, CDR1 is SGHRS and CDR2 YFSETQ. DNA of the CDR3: TGCGCCAGCAGCCCAGTGGCAGGGCGTTACGAGCAGTACTTC. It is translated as CASSPVAGRYEQYF.

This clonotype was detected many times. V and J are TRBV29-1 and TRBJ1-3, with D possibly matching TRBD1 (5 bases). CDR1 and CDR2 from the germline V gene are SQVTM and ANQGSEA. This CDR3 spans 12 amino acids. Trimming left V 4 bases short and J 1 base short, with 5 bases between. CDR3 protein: CSVGQSGNTIYF. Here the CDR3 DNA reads TGCAGCGTTGGACAGTCTGGAAACACCATATATTTT.

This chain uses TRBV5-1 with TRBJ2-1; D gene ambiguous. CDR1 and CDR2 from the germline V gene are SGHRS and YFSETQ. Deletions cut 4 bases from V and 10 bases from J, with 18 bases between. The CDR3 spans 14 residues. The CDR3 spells CASSPARVVREQFF. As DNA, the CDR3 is TGCGCCAGCAGCCCCGCCCGGGTTGTGCGCGAGCAGTTCTTC. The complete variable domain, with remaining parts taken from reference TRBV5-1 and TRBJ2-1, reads KAGVTQTPRYLIKTRGQQVTLSCSPISGHRSVSWYQQTPGQGLQFLFEYFSETQRNKGNFPGRFSGRQFSNSRSEMNVSTLELGDSALYLCASSPARVVREQFFGPGTRLTVL.

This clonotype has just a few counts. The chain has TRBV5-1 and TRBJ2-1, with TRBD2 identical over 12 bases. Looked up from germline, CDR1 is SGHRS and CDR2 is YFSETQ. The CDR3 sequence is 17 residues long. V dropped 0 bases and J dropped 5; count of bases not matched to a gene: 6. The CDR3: CASSLVASGRANNEQFF. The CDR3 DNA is TGCGCCAGCAGCTTGGTGGCTAGCGGGAGGGCCAACAATGAGCAGTTCTTC.